This TCR beta chain was recorded in a study of shared T cell receptors in the human thymus. V lost 3 bases and J 4 bases, leaving 10 bases between the germline ends. This CDR3 is built from 13 residues. CDR1 and CDR2 (germline): MDHEN, SYDVKM. Only in-frame clones appear in the TCRdb table, and some are missing; sequencing was by immunoSEQ multiplex PCR. The data contain some 640,000 clones, approximately 87% of them singletons. The data were also submitted as part of a second study, on human thymus T cells.

The clonotype originates from a boy under two years old with a congenital heart defect. Specimen: thymocytes. The chain is built from TRBV28 and TRBJ2-7, with TRBD1 as a possible D gene (6 bases). The chain's CDR3 is CASSFQGRYEQYF. The CDR3 DNA reads as TGTGCCAGCAGTTTTCAGGGGCGATACGAGCAGTACTTC.